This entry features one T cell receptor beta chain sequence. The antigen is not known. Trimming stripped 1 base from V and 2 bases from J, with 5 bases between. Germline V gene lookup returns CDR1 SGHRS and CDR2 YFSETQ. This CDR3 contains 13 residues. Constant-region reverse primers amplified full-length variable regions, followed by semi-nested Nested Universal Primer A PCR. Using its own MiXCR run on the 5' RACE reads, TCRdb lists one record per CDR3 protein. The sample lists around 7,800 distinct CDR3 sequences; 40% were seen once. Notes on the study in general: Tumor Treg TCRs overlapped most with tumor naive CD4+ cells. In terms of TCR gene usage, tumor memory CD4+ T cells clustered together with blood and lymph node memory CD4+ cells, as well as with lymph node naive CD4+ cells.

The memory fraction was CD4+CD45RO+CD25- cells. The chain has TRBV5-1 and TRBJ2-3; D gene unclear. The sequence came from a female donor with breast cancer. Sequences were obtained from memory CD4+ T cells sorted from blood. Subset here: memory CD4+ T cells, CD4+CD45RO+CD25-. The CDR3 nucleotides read TGCGCCAGCAGCTTGTTGCCCACAGATACGCAGTATTTT. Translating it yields CASSLLPTDTQYF.